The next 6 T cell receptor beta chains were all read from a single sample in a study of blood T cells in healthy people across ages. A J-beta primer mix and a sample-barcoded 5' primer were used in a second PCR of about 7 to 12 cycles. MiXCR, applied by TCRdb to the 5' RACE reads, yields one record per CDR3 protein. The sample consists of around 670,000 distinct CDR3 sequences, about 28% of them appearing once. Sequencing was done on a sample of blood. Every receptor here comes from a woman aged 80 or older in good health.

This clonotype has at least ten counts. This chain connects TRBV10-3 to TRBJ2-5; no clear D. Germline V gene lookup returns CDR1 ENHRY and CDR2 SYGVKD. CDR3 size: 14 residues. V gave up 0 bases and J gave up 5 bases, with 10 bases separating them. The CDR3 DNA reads TGTGCCATCAGTGAGTCTGATTTGGCGGAGACCCAGTACTTC. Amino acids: CAISESDLAETQYF.

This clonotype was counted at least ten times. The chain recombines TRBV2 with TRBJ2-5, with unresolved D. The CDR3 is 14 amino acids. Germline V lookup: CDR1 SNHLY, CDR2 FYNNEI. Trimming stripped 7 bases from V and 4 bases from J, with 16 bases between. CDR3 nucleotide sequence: TGTGCCAGCATCCGCCTTACTTCAGGAGAGACCCAGTACTTC. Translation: CASIRLTSGETQYF.

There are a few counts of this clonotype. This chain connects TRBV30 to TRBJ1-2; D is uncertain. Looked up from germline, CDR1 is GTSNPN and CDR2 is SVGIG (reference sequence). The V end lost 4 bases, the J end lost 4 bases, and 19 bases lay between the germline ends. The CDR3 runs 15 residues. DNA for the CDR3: TGTGCCTGGACCCGATCGGACTTCGTGAGCTATGGCTACACCTTC. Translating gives CAWTRSDFVSYGYTF.

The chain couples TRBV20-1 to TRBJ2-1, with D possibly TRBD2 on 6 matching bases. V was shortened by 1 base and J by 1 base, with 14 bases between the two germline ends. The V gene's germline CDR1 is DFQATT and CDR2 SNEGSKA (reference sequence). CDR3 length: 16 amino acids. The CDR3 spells CSARAFNGGSYNEQFF. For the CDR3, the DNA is TGCAGTGCTAGAGCCTTTAACGGGGGATCCTACAATGAGCAGTTCTTC.

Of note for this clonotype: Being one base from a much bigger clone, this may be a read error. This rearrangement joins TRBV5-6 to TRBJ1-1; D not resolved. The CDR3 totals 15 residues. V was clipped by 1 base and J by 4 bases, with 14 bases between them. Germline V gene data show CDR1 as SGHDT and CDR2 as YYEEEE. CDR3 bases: TGTGCCAGCAGCTTGAAGGCTTCGGGAGGCACTGAAGCTTTCTTT. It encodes CASSLKASGGTEAFF.

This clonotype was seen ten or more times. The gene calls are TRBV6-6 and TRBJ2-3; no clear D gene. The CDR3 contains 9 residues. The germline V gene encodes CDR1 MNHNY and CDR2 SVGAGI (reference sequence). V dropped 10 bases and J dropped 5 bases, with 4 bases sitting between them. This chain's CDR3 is CAIGDTQYF. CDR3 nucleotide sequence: TGTGCCATCGGAGATACGCAGTATTTT.